This T cell receptor beta chain appears in the sequencing data of a study of T cells in localized non-small cell lung cancer. Turning to this clone: Its specificity is unknown.

Per germline, CDR1 LGHNA and CDR2 YSLEER. The CDR3 is made up of 15 amino acids. The V segment lost 4 bases and the J segment 2 bases; nucleotides outside the gene matches: 2. The protocol was immunoSEQ multiplex PCR, while the TCRdb copy is restricted to in-frame clones and leaves out a portion. In the table there are about 26,000 clones, around nine tenths of which are singletons. Overall study findings and caveats: It remains possible that heterogeneity exists, since only one tumor region was sequenced. Of the top 100 tumor clones, median around 60 were in adjacent lung, around 28 among its top 100.

The chain has TRBV4-3 and TRBJ2-1, with 10 bases matching TRBD2. The receptor comes from a female donor older than 55 with stage II squamous cell lung carcinoma. The specimen was peripheral blood, collected before any cancer treatment. The CDR3 nucleotides read TGCGCCAGCAGCCCCAGCGGGGGGGCCTACAATGAGCAGTTCTTC. Amino acid sequence: CASSPSGGAYNEQFF.